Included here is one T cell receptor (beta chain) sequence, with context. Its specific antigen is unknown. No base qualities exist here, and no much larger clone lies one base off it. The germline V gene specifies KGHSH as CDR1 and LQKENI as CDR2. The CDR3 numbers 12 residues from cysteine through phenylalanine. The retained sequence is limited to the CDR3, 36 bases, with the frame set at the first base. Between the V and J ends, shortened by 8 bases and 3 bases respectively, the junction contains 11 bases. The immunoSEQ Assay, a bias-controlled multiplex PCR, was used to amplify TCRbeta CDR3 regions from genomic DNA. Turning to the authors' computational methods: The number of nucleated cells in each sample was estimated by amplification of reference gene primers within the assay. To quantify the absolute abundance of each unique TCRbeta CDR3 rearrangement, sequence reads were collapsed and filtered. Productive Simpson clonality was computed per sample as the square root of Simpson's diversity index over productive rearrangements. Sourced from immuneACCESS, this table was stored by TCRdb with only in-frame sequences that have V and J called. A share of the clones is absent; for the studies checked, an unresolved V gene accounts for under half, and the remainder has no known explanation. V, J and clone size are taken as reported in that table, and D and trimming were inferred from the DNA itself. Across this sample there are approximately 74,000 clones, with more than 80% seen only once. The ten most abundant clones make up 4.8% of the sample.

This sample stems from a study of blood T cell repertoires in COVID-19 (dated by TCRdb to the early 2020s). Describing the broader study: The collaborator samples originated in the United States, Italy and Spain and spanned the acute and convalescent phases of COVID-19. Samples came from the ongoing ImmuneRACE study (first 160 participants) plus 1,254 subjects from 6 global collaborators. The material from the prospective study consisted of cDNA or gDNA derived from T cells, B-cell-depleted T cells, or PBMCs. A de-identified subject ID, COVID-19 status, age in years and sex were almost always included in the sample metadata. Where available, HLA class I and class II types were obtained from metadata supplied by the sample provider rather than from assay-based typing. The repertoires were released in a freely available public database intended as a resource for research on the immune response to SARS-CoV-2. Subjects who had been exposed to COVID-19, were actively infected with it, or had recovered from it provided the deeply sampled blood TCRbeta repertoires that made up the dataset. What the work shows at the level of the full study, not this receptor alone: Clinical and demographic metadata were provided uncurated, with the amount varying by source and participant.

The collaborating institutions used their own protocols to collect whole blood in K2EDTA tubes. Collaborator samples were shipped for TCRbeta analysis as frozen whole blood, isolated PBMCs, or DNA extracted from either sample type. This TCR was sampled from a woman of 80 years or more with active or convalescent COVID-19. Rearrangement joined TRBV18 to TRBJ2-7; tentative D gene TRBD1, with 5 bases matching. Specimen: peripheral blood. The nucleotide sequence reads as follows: TGTGCCAGCACAGGAGAGAGCTACGAGCAGTACTTC. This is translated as CASTGESYEQYF.